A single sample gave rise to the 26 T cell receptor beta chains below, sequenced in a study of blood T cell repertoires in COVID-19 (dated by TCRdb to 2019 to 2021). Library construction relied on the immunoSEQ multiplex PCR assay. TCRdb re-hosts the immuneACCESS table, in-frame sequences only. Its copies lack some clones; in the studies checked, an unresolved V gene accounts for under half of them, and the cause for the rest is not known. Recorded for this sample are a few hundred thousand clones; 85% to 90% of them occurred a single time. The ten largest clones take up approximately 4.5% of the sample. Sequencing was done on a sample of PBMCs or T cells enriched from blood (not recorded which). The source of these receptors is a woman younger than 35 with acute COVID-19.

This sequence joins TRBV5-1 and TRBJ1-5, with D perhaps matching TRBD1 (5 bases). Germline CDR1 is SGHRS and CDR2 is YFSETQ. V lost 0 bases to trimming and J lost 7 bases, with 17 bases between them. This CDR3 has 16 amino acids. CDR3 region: CASSLGPQGVGQPQHF. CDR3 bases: TGCGCCAGCAGCTTGGGTCCGCAGGGTGTGGGACAGCCCCAGCATTTT. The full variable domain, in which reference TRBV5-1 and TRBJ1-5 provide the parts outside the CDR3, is KAGVTQTPRYLIKTRGQQVTLSCSPISGHRSVSWYQQTPGQGLQFLFEYFSETQRNKGNFPGRFSGRQFSNSRSEMNVSTLELGDSALYLCASSLGPQGVGQPQHFGDGTRLSIL.

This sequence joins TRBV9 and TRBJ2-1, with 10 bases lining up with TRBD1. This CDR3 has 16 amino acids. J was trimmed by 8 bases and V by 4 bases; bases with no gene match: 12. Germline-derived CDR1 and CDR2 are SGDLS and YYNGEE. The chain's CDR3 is CASSSGTGADWDEQFF. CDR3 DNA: TGTGCCAGCAGCTCCGGGACAGGGGCGGATTGGGATGAGCAGTTCTTC.

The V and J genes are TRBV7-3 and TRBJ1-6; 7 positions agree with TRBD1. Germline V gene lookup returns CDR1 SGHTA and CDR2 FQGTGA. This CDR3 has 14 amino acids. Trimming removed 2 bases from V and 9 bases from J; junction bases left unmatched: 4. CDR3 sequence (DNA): TGTGCCAGCAGCTTAGGTCAGGGGGTTTCACCCCTCCACTTT. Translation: CASSLGQGVSPLHF.

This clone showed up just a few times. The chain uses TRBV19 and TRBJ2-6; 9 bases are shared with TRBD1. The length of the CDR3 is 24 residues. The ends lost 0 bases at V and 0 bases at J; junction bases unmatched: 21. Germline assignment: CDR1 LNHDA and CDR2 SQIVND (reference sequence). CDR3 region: CASSIDLGALAPGQGYSGANVLTF. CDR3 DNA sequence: TGTGCCAGTAGTATAGATCTGGGGGCTCTGGCTCCGGGACAGGGCTACTCTGGGGCCAACGTCCTGACTTTC.

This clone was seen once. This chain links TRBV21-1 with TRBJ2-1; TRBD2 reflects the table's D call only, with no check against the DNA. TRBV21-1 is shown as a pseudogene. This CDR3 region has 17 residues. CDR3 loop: CAGRPGLAGGPDNEQFF. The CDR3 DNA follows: TGTGCCGGTAGACCGGGACTAGCGGGAGGGCCGGACAATGAGCAGTTCTTC.

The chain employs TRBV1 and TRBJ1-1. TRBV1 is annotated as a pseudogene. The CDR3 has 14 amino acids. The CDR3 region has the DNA TGCACCAGCAGCCCCGGGGTAGGGAACACTGAAGCTTTCTTT. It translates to CTSSPGVGNTEAFF.

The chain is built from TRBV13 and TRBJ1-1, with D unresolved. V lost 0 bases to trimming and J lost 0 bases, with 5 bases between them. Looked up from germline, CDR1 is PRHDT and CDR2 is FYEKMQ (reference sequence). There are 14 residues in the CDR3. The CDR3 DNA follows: TGTGCCAGCAGCTTAGGACAGATGAACACTGAAGCTTTCTTT. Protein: CASSLGQMNTEAFF.

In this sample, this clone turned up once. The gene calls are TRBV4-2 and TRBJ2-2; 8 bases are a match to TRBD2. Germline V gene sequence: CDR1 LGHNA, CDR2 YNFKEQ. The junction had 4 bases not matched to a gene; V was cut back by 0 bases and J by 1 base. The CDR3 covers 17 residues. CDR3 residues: CASSQEGLAGNTGELFF. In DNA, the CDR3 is TGTGCCAGCAGCCAAGAAGGGCTAGCGGGGAACACCGGGGAGCTGTTTTTT.

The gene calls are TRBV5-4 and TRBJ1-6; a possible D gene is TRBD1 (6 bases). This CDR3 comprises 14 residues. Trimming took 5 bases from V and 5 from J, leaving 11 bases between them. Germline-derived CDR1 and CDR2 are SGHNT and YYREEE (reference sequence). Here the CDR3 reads CASSPNRDNSPLHF. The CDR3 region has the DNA TGTGCCAGCAGTCCAAACAGGGATAATTCACCCCTCCACTTT.

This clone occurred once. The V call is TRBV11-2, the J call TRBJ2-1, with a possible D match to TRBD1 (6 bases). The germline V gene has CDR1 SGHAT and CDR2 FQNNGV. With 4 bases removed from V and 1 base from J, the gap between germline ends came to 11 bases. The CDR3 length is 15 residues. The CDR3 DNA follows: TGTGCCAGCAGCTCACATAGGGGGTCCTACAATGAGCAGTTCTTC. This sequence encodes CASSSHRGSYNEQFF. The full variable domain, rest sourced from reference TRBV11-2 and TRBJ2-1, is EAGVAQSPRYKIIEKRQSVAFWCNPISGHATLYWYQQILGQGPKLLIQFQNNGVVDDSQLPKDRFSAERLKGVDSTLKIQPAKLEDSAVYLCASSSHRGSYNEQFFGPGTRLTVL.

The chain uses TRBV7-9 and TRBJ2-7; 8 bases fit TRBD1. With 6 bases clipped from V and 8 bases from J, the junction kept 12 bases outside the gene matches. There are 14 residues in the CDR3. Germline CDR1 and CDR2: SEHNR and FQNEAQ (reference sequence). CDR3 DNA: TGTGCCAGCAGTTACCGGACAGGGTTGAACAAGCAGTACTTC. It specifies CASSYRTGLNKQYF.

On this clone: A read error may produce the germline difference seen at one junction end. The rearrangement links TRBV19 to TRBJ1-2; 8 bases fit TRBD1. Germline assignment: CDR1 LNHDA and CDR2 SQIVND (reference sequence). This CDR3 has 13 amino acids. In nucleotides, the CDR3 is TGTGCCACTAGTTTTGGGACAGGCTATGGCTACACCTTC. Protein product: CATSFGTGYGYTF.

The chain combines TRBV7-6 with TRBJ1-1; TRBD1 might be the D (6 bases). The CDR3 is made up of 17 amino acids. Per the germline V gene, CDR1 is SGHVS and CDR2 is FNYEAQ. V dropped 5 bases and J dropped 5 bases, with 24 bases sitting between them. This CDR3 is CASSVLAYRDKGTEAFF. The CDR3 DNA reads TGTGCCAGCAGCGTTCTCGCGTACAGGGACAAGGGGACTGAAGCTTTCTTT.

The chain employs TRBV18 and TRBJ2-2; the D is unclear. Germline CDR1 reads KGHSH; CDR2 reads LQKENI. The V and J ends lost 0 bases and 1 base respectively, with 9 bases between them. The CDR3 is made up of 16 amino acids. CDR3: CASSPPRQENTGELFF. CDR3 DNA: TGTGCCAGCTCACCACCGCGCCAGGAGAACACCGGGGAGCTGTTTTTT.

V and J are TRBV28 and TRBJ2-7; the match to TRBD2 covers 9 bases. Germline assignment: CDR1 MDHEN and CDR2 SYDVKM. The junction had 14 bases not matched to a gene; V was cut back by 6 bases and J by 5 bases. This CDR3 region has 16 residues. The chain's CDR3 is CASSRPGKREVHEQYF. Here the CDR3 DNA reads TGTGCCAGCAGCCGCCCCGGGAAGCGGGAGGTCCACGAGCAGTACTTC.

The CDR3 loop reads CASSQDNGGNQPQHF. CDR3 in DNA: TGTGCCAGCAGCCAAGACAACGGGGGCAATCAGCCCCAGCATTTT. The chain joins TRBV4-2 to TRBJ1-5; the D is unclear. The V end lost 0 bases, the J end lost 2 bases, and 8 bases lay between the germline ends. Germline-derived CDR1 and CDR2 are LGHNA and YNFKEQ. The CDR3 is 15 amino acids.

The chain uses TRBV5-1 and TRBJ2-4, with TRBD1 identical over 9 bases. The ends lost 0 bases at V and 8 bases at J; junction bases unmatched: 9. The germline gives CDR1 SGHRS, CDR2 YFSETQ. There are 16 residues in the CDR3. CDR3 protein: CASSLVKGTGRDIQYF. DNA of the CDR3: TGCGCCAGCAGCTTGGTTAAGGGGACAGGGCGAGACATTCAGTACTTC.

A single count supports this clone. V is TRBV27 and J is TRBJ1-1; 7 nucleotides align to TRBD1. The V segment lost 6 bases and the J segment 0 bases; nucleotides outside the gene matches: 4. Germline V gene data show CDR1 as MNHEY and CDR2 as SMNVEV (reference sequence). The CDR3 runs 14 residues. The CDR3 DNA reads TGTGCCAGCAGATCGACAGGGATGAACACTGAAGCTTTCTTT. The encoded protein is CASRSTGMNTEAFF.

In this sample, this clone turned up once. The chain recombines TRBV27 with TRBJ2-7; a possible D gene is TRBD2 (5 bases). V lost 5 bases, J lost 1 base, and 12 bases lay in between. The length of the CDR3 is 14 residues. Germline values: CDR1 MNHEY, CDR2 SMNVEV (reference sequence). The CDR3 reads CASSHGLGSYEQYF. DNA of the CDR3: TGTGCCAGCAGTCACGGACTGGGTTCCTACGAGCAGTACTTC.

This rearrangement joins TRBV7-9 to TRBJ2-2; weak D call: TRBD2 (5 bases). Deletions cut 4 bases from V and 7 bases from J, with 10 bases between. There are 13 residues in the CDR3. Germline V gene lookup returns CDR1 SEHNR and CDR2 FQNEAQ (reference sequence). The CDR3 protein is CASSSTEGGELFF. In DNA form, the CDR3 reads TGTGCCAGCAGCTCTACAGAGGGCGGGGAGCTGTTTTTT.

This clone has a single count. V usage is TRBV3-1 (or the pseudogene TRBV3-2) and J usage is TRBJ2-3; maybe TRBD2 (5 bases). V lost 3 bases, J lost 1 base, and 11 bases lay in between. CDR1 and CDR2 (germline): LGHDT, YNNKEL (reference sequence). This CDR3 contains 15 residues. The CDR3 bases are TGTGCCAGCAGCCAGGCCGGGGAAGGCACAGATACGCAGTATTTT. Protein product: CASSQAGEGTDTQYF.

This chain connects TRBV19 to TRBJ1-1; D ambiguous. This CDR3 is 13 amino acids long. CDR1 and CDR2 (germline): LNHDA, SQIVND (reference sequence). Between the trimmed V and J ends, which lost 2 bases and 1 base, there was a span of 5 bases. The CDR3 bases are TGTGCCAGTAGTATATTGGCGAACACTGAAGCTTTCTTT. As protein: CASSILANTEAFF.

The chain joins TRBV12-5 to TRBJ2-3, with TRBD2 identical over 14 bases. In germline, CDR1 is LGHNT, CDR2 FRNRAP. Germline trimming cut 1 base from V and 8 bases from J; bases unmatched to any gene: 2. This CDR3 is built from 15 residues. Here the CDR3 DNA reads TGTGCTAGTGGTTTGGGACTAGCGGGAGGGCTTACGCAGTATTTT. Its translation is CASGLGLAGGLTQYF.

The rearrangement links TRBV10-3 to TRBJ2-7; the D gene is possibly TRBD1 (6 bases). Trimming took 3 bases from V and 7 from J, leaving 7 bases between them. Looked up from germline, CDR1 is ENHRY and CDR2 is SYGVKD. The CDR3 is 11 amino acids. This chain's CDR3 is CAISDQGEQYF. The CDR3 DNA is TGTGCCATCAGTGATCAGGGGGAGCAGTACTTC.

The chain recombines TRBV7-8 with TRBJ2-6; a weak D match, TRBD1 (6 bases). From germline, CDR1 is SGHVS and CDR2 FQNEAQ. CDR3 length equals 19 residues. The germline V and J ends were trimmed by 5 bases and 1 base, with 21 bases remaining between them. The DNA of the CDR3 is TGTGCCAGCAGCACAAGACCACAGAAAGGGGGTTCTGGGGCCAACGTCCTGACTTTC. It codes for CASSTRPQKGGSGANVLTF.

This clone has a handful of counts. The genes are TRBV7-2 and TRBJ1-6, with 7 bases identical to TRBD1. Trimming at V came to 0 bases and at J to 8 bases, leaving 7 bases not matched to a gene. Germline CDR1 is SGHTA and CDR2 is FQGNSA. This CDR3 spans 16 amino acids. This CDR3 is CASSLARGVFYSPLHF. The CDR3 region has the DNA TGTGCCAGCAGCTTAGCCAGGGGGGTATTTTATTCACCCCTCCACTTT.